The clone carrying this T cell receptor (beta chain) was counted a few times. This sample is part of a study of T cells after yellow fever vaccination. V lost 0 bases and J 0 bases, leaving 3 bases between the germline ends. The length of the CDR3 is 15 residues. Looked up from germline, CDR1 is LGHNA and CDR2 is YNFKEQ. 5'RACE template switching generated TCR cDNA, adding a universal primer site and UMIs. TCRdb re-derived calls from the 5' RACE reads in MiXCR, one entry per CDR3 protein. This sample yields some 600,000 distinct CDR3 sequences, of which roughly 12% are seen a single time; about 15% belongs to the top ten.

This sequence was found in a man aged 25 to 45 who received the YFV17D yellow fever vaccine. The input for sequencing was PBMCs, taken on the day of the yellow fever booster vaccination. The chain couples TRBV4-2 to TRBJ2-6; D unclear. CDR3 in DNA: TGTGCCAGCAGCCAAGACAGCTCTGGGGCCAACGTCCTGACTTTC. This encodes CASSQDSSGANVLTF.